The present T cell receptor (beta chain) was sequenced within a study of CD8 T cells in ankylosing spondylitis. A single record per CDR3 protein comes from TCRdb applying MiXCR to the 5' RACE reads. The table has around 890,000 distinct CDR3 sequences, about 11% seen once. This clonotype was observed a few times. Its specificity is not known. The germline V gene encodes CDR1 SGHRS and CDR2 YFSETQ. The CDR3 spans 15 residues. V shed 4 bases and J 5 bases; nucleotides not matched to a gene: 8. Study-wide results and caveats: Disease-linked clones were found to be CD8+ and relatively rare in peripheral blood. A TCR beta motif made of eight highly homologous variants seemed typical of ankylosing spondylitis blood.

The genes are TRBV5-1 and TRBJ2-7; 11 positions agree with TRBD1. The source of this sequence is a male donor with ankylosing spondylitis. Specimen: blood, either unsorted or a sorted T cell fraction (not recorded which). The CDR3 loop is CASSPWDRGSHEQYF. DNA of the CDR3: TGCGCCAGCAGCCCATGGGACAGGGGGTCCCACGAGCAGTACTTC.